This paragraph covers one T cell receptor (beta chain) sequence. The protocol was immunoSEQ multiplex PCR, while the TCRdb copy is restricted to in-frame clones and leaves out a portion. The sample yields about 360,000 clones, about 88% seen once. J was trimmed by 7 bases and V by 3 bases; bases with no gene match: 11. This CDR3 contains 14 residues. Germline V gene sequence: CDR1 SQVTM, CDR2 ANQGSEA. This sample is drawn from a study of blood T cell repertoires in COVID-19. The sequence was obtained from a human donor in a cohort sampled during active COVID-19. Material: peripheral blood. The V and J genes are TRBV29-1 and TRBJ2-5; 7 bases match TRBD2. DNA of the CDR3: TGCAGCGTTGAGCCAGGACTAGTCTCCGGGACCCAGTACTTC. Translation gives CSVEPGLVSGTQYF.